Listed below are T cell receptor beta chains from one sample, sequenced in a study of beta chain features in type 1 diabetes. Data came from immunoSEQ multiplex PCR; TCRdb stores just in-frame clones and leaves some out. The data show tens of thousands of clones, with around 32% seen just once and roughly 0.45% held by the top ten. The sequencing input was stem cell memory CD4+ T cells from blood. These receptor sequences come from a woman aged 18-29 years in good health. Each CDR3 is given with its conserved first and last residue. A D gene is named only where the DNA matches it firmly. Size values are once, few and many counts, or a class for expanded clones, and some rows have none.

D: TRBD1; V: TRBV6-6; J: TRBJ2-2; size: -; CDR3: CASSYSGTVNTGELFF; DNA: TGTGCCAGCAGTTACTCCGGGACAGTCAACACCGGGGAGCTGTTTTTT
D: -; V: TRBV7-9; J: TRBJ2-3; size: few; CDR3: CASSPDRGSTDTQYF; DNA: TGTGCCAGCAGCCCCGACCGAGGAAGCACAGATACGCAGTATTTT
D: TRBD1; V: TRBV7-6; J: TRBJ1-2; size: few; CDR3: CASSLTGGRYYTF; DNA: TGTGCCAGCAGCCTTACAGGGGGCCGGTACTACACCTTC
D: -; V: TRBV5-6; J: TRBJ2-1; size: -; CDR3: CASSFAGTRGNEQFF; DNA: TGTGCCAGCAGCTTTGCGGGAACTAGAGGCAATGAGCAGTTCTTC
D: -; V: TRBV2; J: TRBJ1-5; size: -; CDR3: CASRAGYSNQPQHF; DNA: TGTGCCAGTCGGGCAGGGTATAGCAATCAGCCCCAGCATTTT
D: TRBD1; V: TRBV14; J: TRBJ2-3; size: few; CDR3: CASSQDIPGQGQWDTQYF; DNA: TGTGCCAGCAGCCAAGACATTCCGGGACAGGGGCAATGGGATACGCAGTATTTT
D: TRBD2; V: TRBV9; J: TRBJ2-5; size: -; CDR3: CASSPRLAGEETQYF; DNA: TGTGCCAGCAGCCCTCGACTAGCGGGGGAAGAGACCCAGTACTTC
D: -; V: TRBV6-1; J: TRBJ1-5; size: few; CDR3: CASSEGWGVRNQPQHF; DNA: TGTGCCAGCAGTGAGGGTTGGGGGGTGCGGAATCAGCCCCAGCATTTT
D: -; V: TRBV10-3; J: TRBJ2-7; size: -; CDR3: CATTPTSSSYEQYF; DNA: TGTGCCACAACGCCGACTTCAAGCTCCTACGAGCAGTACTTC
D: -; V: TRBV4-2; J: TRBJ1-1; size: -; CDR3: CASSQEVRREGTEAFF; DNA: TGTGCCAGCAGCCAAGAAGTCCGCAGGGAGGGCACTGAAGCTTTCTTT
D: -; V: TRBV19; J: TRBJ1-5; size: -; CDR3: CASSMSRVSQPQHF; DNA: TGTGCCAGTAGTATGAGCCGGGTTTCTCAGCCCCAGCATTTT
D: TRBD1; V: TRBV11-2; J: TRBJ2-5; size: -; CDR3: CASSSGQGARRETQYF; DNA: TGTGCCAGCAGCTCGGGACAGGGGGCTCGCCGGGAGACCCAGTACTTC
D: -; V: TRBV28; J: TRBJ2-1; size: few; CDR3: CASSFTGEQFF; DNA: TGTGCCAGCAGTTTCACAGGGGAGCAGTTCTTC
D: -; V: TRBV7-2; J: TRBJ2-1; size: -; CDR3: CASSLVAKRYNEQFF; DNA: TGTGCCAGCAGCTTAGTAGCGAAACGATACAATGAGCAGTTCTTC
D: -; V: TRBV11-2; J: TRBJ1-5; size: -; CDR3: CASSLDSYQPQHF; DNA: TGTGCCAGCAGCTTAGATAGCTATCAGCCCCAGCATTTT
D: -; V: TRBV5-6; J: TRBJ2-7; size: -; CDR3: CASSLAGGTGLIEQYF; DNA: TGTGCCAGCAGCTTGGCGGGGGGGACAGGGCTGATCGAGCAGTACTTC
D: TRBD2; V: TRBV4-2; J: TRBJ2-7; size: -; CDR3: CASSQDGLAGGEQYF; DNA: TGTGCCAGCAGCCAAGATGGGCTAGCGGGAGGCGAGCAGTACTTC
D: -; V: TRBV6-5; J: TRBJ2-3; size: -; CDR3: CASSPGADTQYF; DNA: TGTGCCTCATCTCCCGGGGCAGATACGCAGTATTTT